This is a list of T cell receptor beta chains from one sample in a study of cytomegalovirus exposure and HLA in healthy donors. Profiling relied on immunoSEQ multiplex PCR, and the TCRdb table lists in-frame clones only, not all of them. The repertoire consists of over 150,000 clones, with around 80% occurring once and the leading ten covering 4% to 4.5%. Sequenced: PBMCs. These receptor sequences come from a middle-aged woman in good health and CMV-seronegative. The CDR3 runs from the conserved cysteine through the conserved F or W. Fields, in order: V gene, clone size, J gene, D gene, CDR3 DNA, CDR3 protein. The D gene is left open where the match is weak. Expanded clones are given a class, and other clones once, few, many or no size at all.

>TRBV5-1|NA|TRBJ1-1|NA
TGCGCCAGCAGCCGCGGCCCCGAGGCGGACACTGAAGCTTTCTTT
CASSRGPEADTEAFF
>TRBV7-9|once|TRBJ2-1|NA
TGTGCCAGCGGCAGGATTTTGAACAATGAGCAGTTCTTC
CASGRILNNEQFF
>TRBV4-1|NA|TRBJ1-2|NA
TGCGCCAGCAGCCATGGCGATTACAGGAATAACTATGGCTACACCTTC
CASSHGDYRNNYGYTF
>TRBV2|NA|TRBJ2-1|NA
TGTGCCAGCAGTGACAGGGCCCTCTACAATGAGCAGTTCTTC
CASSDRALYNEQFF
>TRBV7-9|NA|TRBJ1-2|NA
TGTGCCAGCAGCTTAATCCGCGGCAACTATGGCTACACCTTC
CASSLIRGNYGYTF
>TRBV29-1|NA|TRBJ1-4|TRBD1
TGCAGCACGACAGGGGATGGTGAAAAACTGTTTTTT
CSTTGDGEKLFF
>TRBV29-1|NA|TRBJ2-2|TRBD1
TGCAGCGTTGAAGTAGGACAGGGATGGACCGGGGAGCTGTTTTTT
CSVEVGQGWTGELFF
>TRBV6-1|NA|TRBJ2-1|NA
TGTGCCACCAGGTTCGGGACTTACAATGAGCAGTTCTTC
CATRFGTYNEQFF
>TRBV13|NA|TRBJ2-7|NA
TGTGCCAGCAGCTTAGCCCGACAGACCTACGAGCAGTACTTC
CASSLARQTYEQYF
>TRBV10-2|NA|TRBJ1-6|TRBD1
TGCGCCAGCACCAACAGGGGTCCACCCCTCCACTTT
CASTNRGPPLHF
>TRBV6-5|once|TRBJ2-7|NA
TGTGCCAGCAGTCATTCATCGGACAGCTCCTACGAGCAGTACTTC
CASSHSSDSSYEQYF
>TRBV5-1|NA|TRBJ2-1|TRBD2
TGCGCCAGCAGCTTGAGCGCACTAGCGGGATGGAATGAGCAGTTCTTC
CASSLSALAGWNEQFF
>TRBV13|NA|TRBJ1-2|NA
TGTGCCAGCAGCTATCAGATAGCTCAGGGCCCGGATGGCTACACCTTC
CASSYQIAQGPDGYTF
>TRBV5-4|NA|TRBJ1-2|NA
TGTGCCAGCAGCGCGGGACGGACCTATGGCTACACCTTC
CASSAGRTYGYTF
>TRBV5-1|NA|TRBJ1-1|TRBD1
TGCGCCAGCAGCTTGGGACAGGGGGGGACTGAAGCTTTCTTT
CASSLGQGGTEAFF
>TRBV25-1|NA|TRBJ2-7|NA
TGTGCCAGCAGTGTACAGGGCCCATCCTACGAGCAGTACTTC
CASSVQGPSYEQYF
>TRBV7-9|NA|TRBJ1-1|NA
TGTGCCAGCAGCTTTGCCGGGGGGCGAGGGTTTACTGAAGCTTTCTTT
CASSFAGGRGFTEAFF
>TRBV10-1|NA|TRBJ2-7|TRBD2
TGCGCCAGCAGTGATTCCTTGGGTGGCGGGAGTAGAAACGAGCAGTACTTC
CASSDSLGGGSRNEQYF
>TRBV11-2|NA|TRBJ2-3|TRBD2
TGTGCCAGCAGCCCCACCGGAACTAGCGGGGGGGCAGATACGCAGTATTTT
CASSPTGTSGGADTQYF
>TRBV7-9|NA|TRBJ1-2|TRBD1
TGTGCCAGCGGTTCACAGGGGAACTATGGCTACACCTTC
CASGSQGNYGYTF
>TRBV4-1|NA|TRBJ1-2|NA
TGCGCCAGCAGCCTCCCGCACTTTAACTATGGCTACACCTTC
CASSLPHFNYGYTF
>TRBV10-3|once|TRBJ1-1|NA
TGTGCCATCACCCCGGGGGGGCTAGGAACTGAAGCTTTCTTT
CAITPGGLGTEAFF
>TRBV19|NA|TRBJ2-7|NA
TGTGCCTCTCTGGGCCCTCCCGGTTACGAGCAGTACTTC
CASLGPPGYEQYF
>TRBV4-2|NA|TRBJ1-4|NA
TGTGCCAGCAGGCCCCAAACGGGAGCAACTAATGAAAAACTGTTTTTT
CASRPQTGATNEKLFF
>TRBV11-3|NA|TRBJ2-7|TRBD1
TGTGCTAGCAGCTTAGGGACAGGGGAATATGCCTACGAGCAGTACTTC
CASSLGTGEYAYEQYF
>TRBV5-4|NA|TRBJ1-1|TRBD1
TGTGCCAGCAGTACCCCGGACAGGGGGAACACTGAAGCTTTCTTT
CASSTPDRGNTEAFF
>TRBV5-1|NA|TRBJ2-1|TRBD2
TGCGCCAGCAGCGTGGGACTAGCAAGCAATGAGCAGTTCTTC
CASSVGLASNEQFF
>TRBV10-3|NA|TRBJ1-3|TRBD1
TGTGCCATCAGTGAGTCGCGACAGGGAACTGGAAACACCATATATTTT
CAISESRQGTGNTIYF
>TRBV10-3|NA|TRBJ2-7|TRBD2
TGTGCCATCAGTGAGTCGGGGGGGACCAGCTCCTACGAGCAGTACTTC
CAISESGGTSSYEQYF
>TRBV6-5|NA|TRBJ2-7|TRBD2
TGTGCCAGCAAGGGACTAGCGGAAATCTACGAGCAGTACTTC
CASKGLAEIYEQYF
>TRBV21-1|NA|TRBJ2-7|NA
TGTGCCAGCAGCAAAGTTCCACTAGCGGCCTCCTACGAGCAGTACTTC
CASSKVPLAASYEQYF
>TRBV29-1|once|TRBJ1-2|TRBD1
TGCAGCGTTGGGGGACAGGGAGATGGCTACACCTTC
CSVGGQGDGYTF
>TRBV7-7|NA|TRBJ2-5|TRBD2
TGTGCTAGCAGCCGGACTAGCGGGGGTCAAGAGACCCAGTACTTC
CASSRTSGGQETQYF
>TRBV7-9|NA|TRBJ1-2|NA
TGTGCCAGCAGCTTAGGACACGTTACACCCTATGGCTACACCTTC
CASSLGHVTPYGYTF
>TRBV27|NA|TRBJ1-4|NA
TGTGCCAGCAGTTTATCAGGGTATAAGGGGCGCACTAATGAAAAACTGTTTTTT
CASSLSGYKGRTNEKLFF
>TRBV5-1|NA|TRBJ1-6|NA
TGCGCCAGCAGCTTGCAGGGTTTGGATTCACCCCTCCACTTT
CASSLQGLDSPLHF
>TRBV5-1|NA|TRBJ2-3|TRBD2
TGCGCCAGCAGCTTGACTAGCGGGAAGGATACGCAGTATTTT
CASSLTSGKDTQYF
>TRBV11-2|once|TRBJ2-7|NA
TGTGCCAGCAGCCCCCGCCCGACGCGGACAGTAAACCCCTACGAGCAGTACTTC
CASSPRPTRTVNPYEQYF
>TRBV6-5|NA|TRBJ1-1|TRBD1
TGTGCCAGCACCGGGACAGCGAACACTGAAGCTTTCTTT
CASTGTANTEAFF
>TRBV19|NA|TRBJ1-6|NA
TGTGCCAGTCGGACAGACCCGAGGAATTCACCCCTCCACTTT
CASRTDPRNSPLHF
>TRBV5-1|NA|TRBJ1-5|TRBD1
TGCGCCAGCAGCTTGGAGGGGGCTGGTCAGCCCCAGCATTTT
CASSLEGAGQPQHF
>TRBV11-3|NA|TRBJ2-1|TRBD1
TGTGCCAGCAGCTTAGCGGGGGGACAGGGTAACTACAATGAGCAGTTCTTC
CASSLAGGQGNYNEQFF
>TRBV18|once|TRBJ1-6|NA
TGTGCCAGCTCACCAATAAGGGAGGATTCACCCCTCCACTTT
CASSPIREDSPLHF
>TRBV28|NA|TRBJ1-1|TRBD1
TGTGCCAGCAGTCTAGGGGACAGAGAGAACACTGAAGCTTTCTTT
CASSLGDRENTEAFF
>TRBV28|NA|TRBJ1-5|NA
TGTGCCAGCAGTTCCGGGACAATCCGAAGGAATCAGCCCCAGCATTTT
CASSSGTIRRNQPQHF
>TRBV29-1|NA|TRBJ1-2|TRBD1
TGCAGCGTTGGACCGACAGGGACTAACTATGGCTACACCTTC
CSVGPTGTNYGYTF
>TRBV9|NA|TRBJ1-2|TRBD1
TGTGCCAGCAGCACGACAGGGAAGAACTATGGCTACACCTTC
CASSTTGKNYGYTF